These T cell receptor beta chains were read from a single sample in a study of blood T cell repertoires in COVID-19. Assay used: immunoSEQ multiplex PCR; TCRdb lists only in-frame clones, some missing. The sample lists fewer than 250,000 clones; roughly 86% were seen once. What was sequenced was peripheral blood. The receptors were gathered from a man aged 55 to 69 with acute or convalescent COVID-19. Each CDR3 is given with its conserved first and last residue. D genes are given only for firm matches. Only some rows state a clone size, as once, few, many or a class for expanded clones.

clone_size: once; j_call: TRBJ1-5; v_call: TRBV4-3; d_call: TRBD1; cdr3_aa: CASSQVYGTAQPQHF; cdr3_nt: TGCGCCAGCAGCCAAGTTTACGGGACAGCTCAGCCCCAGCATTTT
clone_size: -; j_call: TRBJ2-5; v_call: TRBV5-4; d_call: -; cdr3_aa: CASSQGAFAGPQETQYF; cdr3_nt: TGTGCCAGCAGCCAAGGGGCCTTTGCGGGGCCCCAAGAGACCCAGTACTTC
clone_size: once; j_call: TRBJ2-7; v_call: TRBV7-9; d_call: TRBD1; cdr3_aa: CASSTSSTGGSYEQYF; cdr3_nt: TGTGCCAGCAGCACATCCTCGACAGGGGGGTCCTACGAGCAGTACTTC
clone_size: -; j_call: TRBJ2-7; v_call: TRBV5-4; d_call: -; cdr3_aa: CASSFQGRDEQYF; cdr3_nt: TGTGCCAGCAGCTTCCAGGGGCGGGACGAGCAGTACTTC
clone_size: -; j_call: TRBJ2-3; v_call: TRBV10-1; d_call: TRBD2; cdr3_aa: CASSTRASGRDTQYF; cdr3_nt: TGCGCCAGCTCCACTCGGGCTAGCGGGAGAGATACGCAGTATTTT
clone_size: -; j_call: TRBJ1-3; v_call: TRBV9; d_call: TRBD1; cdr3_aa: CASSRRGGQTGTSGNTIYF; cdr3_nt: TGTGCCAGCAGCCGCAGGGGAGGTCAGACAGGGACCTCTGGAAACACCATATATTTT
clone_size: -; j_call: TRBJ1-6; v_call: TRBV18; d_call: -; cdr3_aa: CASSPSTLHF; cdr3_nt: TGTGCCAGCTCACCAAGCACCCTCCACTTT
clone_size: -; j_call: TRBJ1-5; v_call: TRBV19; d_call: -; cdr3_aa: CASSPPGGMGSNQPQHF; cdr3_nt: TGTGCCAGTAGTCCACCGGGGGGAATGGGTAGCAATCAGCCCCAGCATTTT
clone_size: -; j_call: TRBJ2-7; v_call: TRBV2; d_call: TRBD2; cdr3_aa: CASSDQGRVGREQYF; cdr3_nt: TGTGCCAGCAGTGATCAAGGCAGGGTCGGGAGGGAGCAGTACTTC
clone_size: -; j_call: TRBJ1-3; v_call: TRBV10-3; d_call: -; cdr3_aa: CAISGGGNTIYF; cdr3_nt: TGTGCCATCAGCGGGGGGGGAAACACCATATATTTT
clone_size: -; j_call: TRBJ1-2; v_call: TRBV5-6; d_call: -; cdr3_aa: CASSALNGYTF; cdr3_nt: TGTGCCAGCAGCGCGCTGAATGGCTACACCTTC
clone_size: -; j_call: TRBJ1-1; v_call: TRBV7-8; d_call: -; cdr3_aa: CASSSQGGNTEAFF; cdr3_nt: TGTGCCAGCAGCTCACAGGGCGGGAACACTGAAGCTTTCTTT
clone_size: -; j_call: TRBJ1-2; v_call: TRBV6-5; d_call: -; cdr3_aa: CASSYNPGGHGYTF; cdr3_nt: TGTGCCAGCAGTTACAACCCGGGGGGCCATGGCTACACCTTC
clone_size: -; j_call: TRBJ2-3; v_call: TRBV6-5; d_call: -; cdr3_aa: CASSYSGPGHTQYF; cdr3_nt: TGTGCCAGCAGTTACTCGGGGCCGGGCCATACGCAGTATTTT
clone_size: -; j_call: TRBJ2-3; v_call: TRBV5-1; d_call: -; cdr3_aa: CASSLSGKGTDTQYF; cdr3_nt: TGCGCCAGCAGCTTGTCAGGGAAAGGCACAGATACGCAGTATTTT
clone_size: -; j_call: TRBJ2-5; v_call: TRBV4-1; d_call: TRBD2; cdr3_aa: CASSRGLAGGLETQYF; cdr3_nt: TGCGCCAGCAGCCGGGGACTAGCGGGGGGGCTCGAGACCCAGTACTTC
clone_size: -; j_call: TRBJ1-5; v_call: TRBV11-1; d_call: -; cdr3_aa: CASSSSVNQPQHF; cdr3_nt: TGTGCCAGCAGCTCTTCAGTGAATCAGCCCCAGCATTTT
clone_size: -; j_call: TRBJ1-3; v_call: TRBV10-2; d_call: -; cdr3_aa: CASSLSGGNTIYF; cdr3_nt: TGCGCCAGCTCCCTCTCAGGGGGAAACACCATATATTTT
clone_size: -; j_call: TRBJ1-1; v_call: TRBV19; d_call: -; cdr3_aa: CAKPGLNTEAFF; cdr3_nt: TGTGCCAAGCCAGGGCTGAACACTGAAGCTTTCTTT
clone_size: -; j_call: TRBJ1-2; v_call: TRBV12-3/TRBV12-4; d_call: -; cdr3_aa: CASSFGLRYGYTF; cdr3_nt: TGTGCCAGCAGTTTTGGGCTCAGGTATGGCTACACCTTC
clone_size: -; j_call: TRBJ2-7; v_call: TRBV4-3; d_call: -; cdr3_aa: CASSPGRAGNYEQYF; cdr3_nt: TGCGCCAGCAGCCCAGGACGGGCGGGGAACTACGAGCAGTACTTC
clone_size: -; j_call: TRBJ1-1; v_call: TRBV15; d_call: -; cdr3_aa: CATSPTVMNTEAFF; cdr3_nt: TGTGCCACCAGCCCGACAGTAATGAACACTGAAGCTTTCTTT
clone_size: -; j_call: TRBJ1-4; v_call: TRBV19; d_call: -; cdr3_aa: CASSSGLANEKLFF; cdr3_nt: TGTGCCAGTAGTTCTGGGCTGGCTAATGAAAAACTGTTTTTT
clone_size: -; j_call: TRBJ1-2; v_call: TRBV7-2; d_call: -; cdr3_aa: CASSLVPPGLDLGGYTF; cdr3_nt: TGTGCCAGCAGCTTAGTTCCTCCGGGACTGGATTTGGGAGGCTACACCTTC
clone_size: -; j_call: TRBJ2-2; v_call: TRBV29-1; d_call: TRBD1; cdr3_aa: CSVEGDRGAGELFF; cdr3_nt: TGCAGCGTTGAAGGGGACAGGGGGGCCGGGGAGCTGTTTTTT
clone_size: -; j_call: TRBJ2-2; v_call: TRBV5-4; d_call: TRBD2; cdr3_aa: CASSLALTSGSTTGELFF; cdr3_nt: TGTGCCAGCAGCTTGGCTTTGACTAGCGGGTCGACCACCGGGGAGCTGTTTTTT
clone_size: once; j_call: TRBJ2-3; v_call: TRBV5-1; d_call: TRBD2; cdr3_aa: CASSFTAGGLGGTDTQYF; cdr3_nt: TGCGCCAGCAGCTTCACAGCGGGGGGACTCGGAGGCACAGATACGCAGTATTTT
clone_size: -; j_call: TRBJ2-7; v_call: TRBV12-5; d_call: TRBD1; cdr3_aa: CASGLQGQAPPYEQYF; cdr3_nt: TGTGCTAGTGGTTTGCAAGGACAGGCGCCCCCCTACGAGCAGTACTTC
clone_size: -; j_call: TRBJ2-3; v_call: TRBV6-2/TRBV6-3; d_call: -; cdr3_aa: CASSPVESTDTQYF; cdr3_nt: TGTGCCAGCAGCCCCGTAGAGAGCACAGATACGCAGTATTTT
clone_size: -; j_call: TRBJ2-5; v_call: TRBV2; d_call: -; cdr3_aa: CASMTLGLSSAQYF; cdr3_nt: TGTGCCAGCATGACCTTGGGGCTCTCCTCCGCCCAGTACTTC
clone_size: -; j_call: TRBJ2-1; v_call: TRBV27; d_call: -; cdr3_aa: CASRISSESHEQFF; cdr3_nt: TGTGCCAGCAGGATCTCGTCCGAGAGTCATGAGCAGTTCTTC
clone_size: -; j_call: TRBJ2-2; v_call: TRBV19; d_call: -; cdr3_aa: CASSIVGGTGELFF; cdr3_nt: TGTGCCAGTAGTATAGTAGGGGGCACCGGGGAGCTGTTTTTT
clone_size: -; j_call: TRBJ2-3; v_call: TRBV6-4; d_call: TRBD2; cdr3_aa: CASSDLAGGSTDTQYF; cdr3_nt: TGTGCCAGCAGTGACTTAGCGGGGGGCTCCACAGATACGCAGTATTTT
clone_size: -; j_call: TRBJ1-4; v_call: TRBV28; d_call: TRBD1; cdr3_aa: CASSLSSQGAREKLFF; cdr3_nt: TGTGCCAGCAGTTTATCTTCCCAGGGGGCGAGGGAAAAACTGTTTTTT
clone_size: -; j_call: TRBJ2-2; v_call: TRBV9; d_call: TRBD2; cdr3_aa: CASSVAGGTGGELFF; cdr3_nt: TGTGCCAGCAGCGTAGCGGGGGGGACCGGCGGGGAGCTGTTTTTT
clone_size: few; j_call: TRBJ2-7; v_call: TRBV7-2; d_call: -; cdr3_aa: CASSLIRQHRLVTYEQYF; cdr3_nt: TGTGCCAGCAGCTTAATCCGACAGCATAGACTTGTAACCTACGAGCAGTACTTC
clone_size: -; j_call: TRBJ2-1; v_call: TRBV2; d_call: -; cdr3_aa: CASGLYSSYNEQFF; cdr3_nt: TGTGCCAGCGGGCTTTACAGCTCCTACAATGAGCAGTTCTTC
clone_size: once; j_call: TRBJ1-2; v_call: TRBV5-5; d_call: TRBD1; cdr3_aa: CASSLAPGQVGGGYTF; cdr3_nt: TGTGCCAGCAGCTTGGCACCGGGACAGGTGGGGGGTGGCTACACCTTC
clone_size: -; j_call: TRBJ2-5; v_call: TRBV6-5; d_call: -; cdr3_aa: CASSYGIAQQETQYF; cdr3_nt: TGTGCCAGCAGTTACGGCATAGCGCAGCAAGAGACCCAGTACTTC
clone_size: -; j_call: TRBJ2-2; v_call: TRBV11-3; d_call: -; cdr3_aa: CASSSPGVTGELFF; cdr3_nt: TGTGCCAGCAGCTCTCCCGGGGTGACCGGGGAGCTGTTTTTT
clone_size: few; j_call: TRBJ1-5; v_call: TRBV19; d_call: -; cdr3_aa: CATGERNQPQHF; cdr3_nt: TGTGCCACCGGGGAGAGAAATCAGCCCCAGCATTTT
clone_size: -; j_call: TRBJ2-7; v_call: TRBV7-9; d_call: TRBD2; cdr3_aa: CASSRTSVLEQYF; cdr3_nt: TGTGCCAGCAGCAGAACTAGCGTTCTCGAGCAGTACTTC
clone_size: -; j_call: TRBJ1-5; v_call: TRBV19; d_call: TRBD1; cdr3_aa: CASTTSGRGHQPQHF; cdr3_nt: TGTGCCAGTACAACGTCGGGCAGGGGGCATCAGCCCCAGCATTTT
clone_size: -; j_call: TRBJ2-1; v_call: TRBV2; d_call: TRBD2; cdr3_aa: CASIDGGGYFNEQFF; cdr3_nt: TGTGCCAGCATAGATGGCGGGGGGTACTTCAATGAGCAGTTCTTC
clone_size: -; j_call: TRBJ2-2; v_call: TRBV7-8; d_call: TRBD2; cdr3_aa: CASSLGLAGGTNTGELFF; cdr3_nt: TGTGCCAGCAGCTTAGGGCTAGCGGGGGGAACGAACACCGGGGAGCTGTTTTTT
clone_size: once; j_call: TRBJ1-4; v_call: TRBV2; d_call: -; cdr3_aa: CASKQSATNEKLFF; cdr3_nt: TGTGCCAGCAAACAGTCTGCAACTAATGAAAAACTGTTTTTT
clone_size: -; j_call: TRBJ2-7; v_call: TRBV7-2; d_call: -; cdr3_aa: CASSMGGSSYEQYF; cdr3_nt: TGTGCCAGCAGCATGGGGGGAAGCTCCTACGAGCAGTACTTC
clone_size: -; j_call: TRBJ2-3; v_call: TRBV19; d_call: TRBD1; cdr3_aa: CATQDRDRAQNTQYF; cdr3_nt: TGTGCCACCCAAGACCGGGACAGGGCTCAGAATACGCAGTATTTT
clone_size: -; j_call: TRBJ1-5; v_call: TRBV3-1/TRBV3-2; d_call: -; cdr3_aa: CASSQGRGSAQPQHF; cdr3_nt: TGTGCCAGCAGCCAAGGGCGGGGATCTGCTCAGCCCCAGCATTTT